The 26 T cell receptor beta chains below all came from one sample that was sequenced in a study of shared clonotypes between healthy human individuals. Terminally differentiated effector memory CD45RA+ cells were excluded by CCR7 positive selection of CD45RO-negative cells. Sequencing used immunoSEQ multiplex PCR; TCRdb keeps in-frame clones, though not all of them. The sample holds millions of clones, roughly 95% seen once. The specimen sequenced was naive CD8+ T cells sorted from blood. These receptors came from a young man in good health.

This clone was seen once. The chain joins TRBV7-9 to TRBJ2-7, with 9 bases fitting TRBD1. Germline CDR1 is SEHNR and CDR2 is FQNEAQ (reference sequence). The CDR3 extends over 18 amino acids. Germline trimming cut 1 base from V and 7 bases from J; bases unmatched to any gene: 17. The CDR3 coding sequence is TGTGCCAGCAGCTTAGGTTTCGGACCGGGACAGGGTTTAGAGGAGCAGTACTTC. Its protein is CASSLGFGPGQGLEEQYF.

The rearrangement uses TRBV9 and TRBJ2-1; D uncertain. CDR3 length: 14 amino acids. In germline, CDR1 is SGDLS, CDR2 YYNGEE. Deletions cut 0 bases from V and 10 bases from J, with 14 bases between. The DNA of the CDR3 is TGTGCCAGCAGCGTAGATGGTATGACGGAGGAGCAGTTCTTC. Protein product: CASSVDGMTEEQFF.

To note about this clone: This CDR3 is also generated by other DNA sequences in the sample. The chain uses TRBV4-3 and TRBJ1-1, with unresolved D. CDR3 length: 13 amino acids. Germline V gives CDR1 LGHNA, CDR2 YSLEER. V was trimmed by 1 base and J by 1 base, leaving 4 bases between them. This CDR3 is CASSQAGNTEAFF. The DNA of the CDR3 is TGCGCCAGCAGCCAAGCGGGGAACACTGAAGCTTTCTTT.

The chain is built from TRBV7-8 and TRBJ1-5, with TRBD1 matching 9 bases. The CDR3 runs to 16 residues. Germline CDR1 SGHVS, CDR2 FQNEAQ. J was trimmed by 3 bases and V by 5 bases; bases with no gene match: 8. CDR3 bases: TGTGCCAGCAGCGTTGGACAGGGGAGGTTCAATCAGCCCCAGCATTTT. Residues: CASSVGQGRFNQPQHF.

This chain connects TRBV7-8 to TRBJ1-1; 9 bases align to TRBD1. Germline CDR1 reads SGHVS; CDR2 reads FQNEAQ. V lost 5 bases to trimming and J lost 6 bases; unmatched junction nucleotides: 10. The CDR3 runs to 15 residues. In DNA form, the CDR3 reads TGTGCCAGCAGCCTCCGGGACAGGGACGTCGCTGAAGCTTTCTTT. Residues: CASSLRDRDVAEAFF. Based on the CDR3 plus reference TRBV7-8 and TRBJ1-1, the full variable domain is GAGVSQSPRYKVAKRGQDVALRCDPISGHVSLFWYQQALGQGPEFLTYFQNEAQLDKSGLPSDRFFAERPEGSVSTLKIQRTQQEDSAVYLCASSLRDRDVAEAFFGQGTRLTVV.

This chain joins TRBV9 and TRBJ2-7, with TRBD1 matching over 8 bases. Germline V gives CDR1 SGDLS, CDR2 YYNGEE. The CDR3 contains 15 residues. With V trimmed by 0 bases and J by 3 bases, 5 bases remained unmatched. For the CDR3, the DNA is TGTGCCAGCAGCGTAGGTCAGGGGGCGAACTACGAGCAGTACTTC. Translated, it gives CASSVGQGANYEQYF.

The chain recombines TRBV10-1 with TRBJ2-7, with 8 bases lining up with TRBD2. The CDR3 totals 14 residues. The trim removed 3 bases at V and 5 bases at J, leaving 6 bases unmatched. Germline CDR1 is WNHNN and CDR2 is SYGVQD (reference sequence). CDR3 sequence reads: CASSESGSLHEQYF. CDR3 nucleotides: TGCGCCAGCAGTGAAAGCGGGAGTCTCCACGAGCAGTACTTC.

The rearrangement links TRBV4-1 to TRBJ1-5, with D possibly matching TRBD1 (6 bases). Germline CDR1 and CDR2: MGHRA and YSYEKL. V lost 1 base and J 4 bases, leaving 11 bases between the germline ends. There are 15 residues in the CDR3. The CDR3 DNA sequence: TGCGCCAGCAGCCAAGTAACGCAGGGGAATCAGCCCCAGCATTTT. Its translation is CASSQVTQGNQPQHF.

This chain connects TRBV28 to TRBJ2-7, with 7 bases aligning to TRBD2. Germline-derived CDR1 and CDR2 are MDHEN and SYDVKM. V dropped 2 bases and J dropped 0; count of bases not matched to a gene: 4. This CDR3 contains 15 residues. The CDR3 region is CASSLGLGDSYEQYF. The DNA of the CDR3 is TGTGCCAGCAGTTTAGGACTAGGGGACTCCTACGAGCAGTACTTC. The full variable domain, with the rest looked up from reference TRBV28 and TRBJ2-7, is DVKVTQSSRYLVKRTGEKVFLECVQDMDHENMFWYRQDPGLGLRLIYFSYDVKMKEKGDIPEGYSVSREKKERFSLILESASTNQTSMYLCASSLGLGDSYEQYFGPGTRLTVT.

The chain couples TRBV6-1 to TRBJ2-5; TRBD1 is a possible D gene (6 bases). The CDR3 runs 13 residues. Germline V lookup: CDR1 MNHNS, CDR2 SASEGT. V dropped 10 bases and J dropped 5 bases, with 17 bases sitting between them. The CDR3 reads CATLRSQGETQYF. The CDR3 bases are TGTGCCACCCTGAGGTCTCAGGGGGAGACCCAGTACTTC.

The chain carries TRBV7-3 and TRBJ2-5; TRBD1 or TRBD2 may be the D gene (7 bases each). Trimming shortened V by 3 bases and J by 2 bases, and 16 bases separated the two germline ends. The CDR3 covers 16 residues. Germline V CDR1 and CDR2: SGHTA, FQGTGA. In nucleotides, the CDR3 is TGTGCCAGCAGCTTTGTCCCAGGGGGGGCACAAGAGACCCAGTACTTC. Translating gives CASSFVPGGAQETQYF.

The V call is TRBV5-1, the J call TRBJ2-3, with a weak D call TRBD2 (5 bases). Germline V gene lookup returns CDR1 SGHRS and CDR2 YFSETQ. Trimming removed 0 bases at V and 6 bases at J, with 11 bases between. The CDR3 length is 14 residues. CDR3 amino acids: CASSLALAGDTQYF. As DNA, the CDR3 is TGCGCCAGCAGCTTGGCTCTAGCCGGGGATACGCAGTATTTT.

The chain couples TRBV21-1 to TRBJ2-7; the table's D call, TRBD1, was not checked against the DNA. TRBV21-1 counts as a pseudogene. CDR3 size: 16 residues. CDR3 region: CASTTSGTQTSYEQYF. The DNA for the CDR3 is TGTGCCAGCACCACCTCCGGGACACAAACCTCCTACGAGCAGTACTTC.

The chain joins TRBV7-9 to TRBJ2-7, with 9 bases that match TRBD2. CDR1 and CDR2 from the germline V gene are SEHNR and FQNEAQ (reference sequence). With 1 base clipped from V and 3 bases from J, the junction kept 10 bases outside the gene matches. The CDR3 sequence is 17 residues long. The CDR3 DNA sequence: TGTGCCAGCAGCTTAGATCGGCCTAGCGGGATGATCTACGAGCAGTACTTC. Encoded protein: CASSLDRPSGMIYEQYF.

With respect to this clone: The same CDR3 also results from other DNA sequences found in this sample. This chain connects TRBV6-1 to TRBJ2-7, with D perhaps given as TRBD1 or TRBD2 (5 bases each). The CDR3 length is 14 residues. The V gene's germline CDR1 is MNHNS and CDR2 SASEGT. Between the trimmed V and J ends, which lost 6 bases and 0 bases, there was a span of 12 bases. The CDR3 protein is CASSERGSSYEQYF. The DNA for the CDR3 is TGTGCCAGCAGCGAACGGGGCAGCTCCTACGAGCAGTACTTC.

This clone was seen a single time. Within the sample, other DNA sequences also encode this same CDR3. The CDR3 bases are TGTGCCAGCAGCTTAGAGGGCAACTATGGCTACACCTTC. The encoded protein is CASSLEGNYGYTF. The chain joins TRBV7-9 to TRBJ1-2; unclear D gene. Trimming took off 1 base at V and 2 bases at J, with 5 bases between the two ends. The CDR3 runs to 13 residues. Per germline, CDR1 SEHNR and CDR2 FQNEAQ (reference sequence).

The genes are TRBV7-9 and TRBJ2-1; 7 positions agree with TRBD2. The CDR3 is made up of 18 amino acids. J gave up 0 bases and V 1 base, and 9 bases lay outside the gene matches. Germline assignment: CDR1 SEHNR and CDR2 FQNEAQ (reference sequence). The CDR3 coding sequence is TGTGCCAGCAGCTTAGACTCAGGGCTAGCGGACTCCTACAATGAGCAGTTCTTC. This encodes CASSLDSGLADSYNEQFF.

This clone was picked up one time. The J gene is TRBJ2-3, the V gene TRBV9; D gene unclear. Germline CDR1 and CDR2: SGDLS and YYNGEE. Trimming left V 4 bases short and J 6 bases short, with 21 bases between. The CDR3 runs to 16 residues. The CDR3 reads CASSQPPAPTEDTQYF. Here the CDR3 DNA reads TGTGCCAGCAGCCAGCCCCCTGCTCCCACGGAGGATACGCAGTATTTT.

The DNA of the CDR3 is TGTGCCAGCGCTTTGGGGGGGACCTACGAGCAGTACTTC. Its protein is CASALGGTYEQYF. J is TRBJ2-7 and V is TRBV27; 7 positions match TRBD2. Germline V gene sequence: CDR1 MNHEY, CDR2 SMNVEV (reference sequence). The CDR3 totals 13 residues. Unmatched junction bases numbered 6, after V lost 8 bases and J lost 2 bases.

This CDR3 is CASSSGQNNEQFF. Written as DNA, the CDR3 is TGTGCCAGCAGCTCGGGACAGAACAATGAGCAGTTCTTC. This chain uses TRBV7-9 with TRBJ2-1; 7 nucleotides agree with TRBD1. The length of the CDR3 is 13 residues. CDR1 is SEHNR and CDR2 is FQNEAQ in the germline V gene (reference sequence). Trimming removed 4 bases from V and 5 bases from J; junction bases left unmatched: 2.

The rearrangement uses TRBV7-9 and TRBJ2-7; D ambiguous. This CDR3 has 13 amino acids. Trimming shortened V by 0 bases and J by 4 bases, and 7 bases separated the two germline ends. Germline V lookup: CDR1 SEHNR, CDR2 FQNEAQ (reference sequence). For the CDR3, the DNA is TGTGCCAGCAGCTTAGCGATAGGATACGAGCAGTACTTC. Translation gives CASSLAIGYEQYF.

V and J are TRBV19 and TRBJ2-7; 10 bases line up with TRBD2. This CDR3 region has 16 residues. Germline CDR1 and CDR2: LNHDA and SQIVND (reference sequence). The V gene end was trimmed by 5 bases and the J gene end by 1 base; junction bases not matched to a gene: 8. The CDR3 DNA follows: TGTGCCAGTAGTGTCCTAGCGGGAGAAGGTTCCTACGAGCAGTACTTC. It yields the protein CASSVLAGEGSYEQYF.

The chain has TRBV10-1 and TRBJ2-2; D not resolved. CDR3 length: 15 amino acids. The germline V gene encodes CDR1 WNHNN and CDR2 SYGVQD (reference sequence). V was pared by 2 bases and J by 5 bases, with 12 bases between. The CDR3 is CASSEGARNTGELFF. CDR3 DNA sequence: TGCGCCAGCAGTGAGGGAGCAAGGAATACCGGGGAGCTGTTTTTT.

In nucleotides, the CDR3 is TGCGCCAGCAAGGACAGGACAAGCTCTGGAAACACCATATATTTT. The encoded protein is CASKDRTSSGNTIYF. The chain links TRBV10-2 to TRBJ1-3; 7 positions match TRBD1. Germline CDR1 WSHSY, CDR2 SAAADI. V shed 7 bases, J shed 0 bases, and the junction held 6 bases outside the gene matches. The CDR3 runs 15 residues.

This chain connects TRBV4-1 to TRBJ1-2; D is undetermined. This CDR3 contains 15 residues. The germline gives CDR1 MGHRA, CDR2 YSYEKL. Trimming removed 0 bases from V and 2 bases from J, with 10 bases in between. CDR3 sequence reads: CASSQDPTLNYGYTF. CDR3 nucleotide sequence: TGCGCCAGCAGCCAAGATCCCACCCTGAACTATGGCTACACCTTC.

This clone showed up just once. The chain uses TRBV6-6 and TRBJ1-2; D gene ambiguous. The V end was cut by 0 bases, the J end by 4 bases, with 9 bases between. In germline, CDR1 is MNHNY, CDR2 SVGAGI (reference sequence). The CDR3 sequence is 14 residues long. As DNA, the CDR3 is TGTGCCAGCAGTTACTCGGGTGAAGGCTATGGCTACACCTTC. Translating gives CASSYSGEGYGYTF.